A selection of T cell receptor beta chains follows, all from one sample in a study of CD8 T cells in ankylosing spondylitis. Using its own MiXCR run on the 5' RACE reads, TCRdb lists one record per CDR3 protein. The sample shows 250,000 or so distinct CDR3 sequences, about 24% of them seen only once. Sequenced sample: blood, either unsorted or a sorted T cell fraction (not recorded which). The source is a male donor with ankylosing spondylitis or in good health (not recorded which). CDR3s include the opening cysteine and the closing phenylalanine or tryptophan. Each record gives: V gene, J gene, D gene, CDR3 protein. A D gene is named only where the DNA matches it firmly.

v_call: TRBV4-1
j_call: TRBJ2-7
d_call: .
cdr3_aa: CASSQGAISYEQYF

v_call: TRBV20-1
j_call: TRBJ1-5
d_call: TRBD1
cdr3_aa: CSARPTGYQPQHF

v_call: TRBV20-1
j_call: TRBJ1-5
d_call: .
cdr3_aa: CSARGRRSNQPQHF

v_call: TRBV29-1
j_call: TRBJ2-1
d_call: .
cdr3_aa: CSVEWGSGFGEQFF

v_call: TRBV12-3/TRBV12-4
j_call: TRBJ2-2
d_call: .
cdr3_aa: CASSQTRTNTGELFF

v_call: TRBV6-5
j_call: TRBJ2-7
d_call: TRBD1
cdr3_aa: CASSSIRQGAYEQYF

v_call: TRBV4-2
j_call: TRBJ2-1
d_call: .
cdr3_aa: CASSQEGHEQFF

v_call: TRBV5-1
j_call: TRBJ2-2
d_call: .
cdr3_aa: CASSLASLGLGTGELFF

v_call: TRBV5-6
j_call: TRBJ2-5
d_call: TRBD2
cdr3_aa: CASSSPLPSGGETQYF

v_call: TRBV20-1
j_call: TRBJ2-3
d_call: TRBD1
cdr3_aa: CSAIPGTGGADTQYF

v_call: TRBV6-5
j_call: TRBJ2-1
d_call: TRBD2
cdr3_aa: CASSYSPSGFYNEQFF

v_call: TRBV10-3
j_call: TRBJ2-5
d_call: TRBD1
cdr3_aa: CAISESGQGGETQYF

v_call: TRBV20-1
j_call: TRBJ2-7
d_call: .
cdr3_aa: CSASRVSSYEQYF

v_call: TRBV27
j_call: TRBJ2-1
d_call: .
cdr3_aa: CASIYRGDRHNEQFF

v_call: TRBV20-1
j_call: TRBJ2-3
d_call: TRBD2
cdr3_aa: CSPTSGGAVGTDTQYF

v_call: TRBV2
j_call: TRBJ1-3
d_call: .
cdr3_aa: CASSAEGVTIYF

v_call: TRBV10-3
j_call: TRBJ1-6
d_call: .
cdr3_aa: CAISVGGDSPLHF

v_call: TRBV20-1
j_call: TRBJ2-7
d_call: .
cdr3_aa: CSAPGGATYEQYF

v_call: TRBV5-1
j_call: TRBJ1-6
d_call: .
cdr3_aa: CASSLDGQEASPLHF

v_call: TRBV20-1
j_call: TRBJ2-3
d_call: .
cdr3_aa: CSARDPGGPSTDTQYF

v_call: TRBV20-1
j_call: TRBJ1-1
d_call: .
cdr3_aa: CSAQGQLNTEAFF

v_call: TRBV11-2
j_call: TRBJ2-7
d_call: .
cdr3_aa: CASSLVVGPDRTKYF

v_call: TRBV4-2
j_call: TRBJ1-1
d_call: .
cdr3_aa: CASSQDSGNTEAFF

v_call: TRBV10-1
j_call: TRBJ2-2
d_call: .
cdr3_aa: CASSEFRNTGELFF

v_call: TRBV5-1
j_call: TRBJ2-3
d_call: TRBD2
cdr3_aa: CASSSSRGATDTQYF

v_call: TRBV20-1
j_call: TRBJ1-2
d_call: .
cdr3_aa: CSARPYPTVSGYGYTF